Each of the 29 T cell receptor beta chains below was sequenced from the same sample in a study of cytomegalovirus exposure and HLA in healthy donors. Primers included in the PCR were 60 Vbeta and 13 Jbeta primers. The protocol was immunoSEQ multiplex PCR, while the TCRdb copy is restricted to in-frame clones and leaves out a portion. This sample has about 160,000 clones, with 60% to 85% found just once. Source material: PBMCs. All receptors derive from a man aged 50-59 years in good health and CMV-seropositive.

V is TRBV6-1 and J is TRBJ1-1; D is unclear. V was cut by 5 bases and J by 1 base, with 8 bases left in between. The CDR3 length is 13 residues. Per germline, CDR1 MNHNS and CDR2 SASEGT. This CDR3 is CASSPWPNTEAFF. CDR3 DNA sequence: TGTGCCAGCAGTCCTTGGCCGAACACTGAAGCTTTCTTT.

About this clone: The same CDR3 also results from other DNA sequences found in this sample. This CDR3 is CASTSGGTYEQYF. Written as DNA, the CDR3 is TGTGCCAGCACGAGTGGAGGTACCTACGAGCAGTACTTC. The chain combines TRBV2 with TRBJ2-7; possible D gene TRBD2, 5 bases. The germline gives CDR1 SNHLY, CDR2 FYNNEI. The CDR3 consists of 13 residues. Trimming removed 7 bases from V and 2 bases from J, with 12 bases in between. Full variable domain (missing parts from reference TRBV2 and TRBJ2-7): EPEVTQTPSHQVTQMGQEVILRCVPISNHLYFYWYRQILGQKVEFLVSFYNNEISEKSEIFDDQFSVERPDGSNFTLKIRSTKLEDSAMYFCASTSGGTYEQYFGPGTRLTVT.

This rearrangement joins TRBV23-1 to TRBJ2-1, with TRBD2 as a possible D gene (7 bases). TRBV23-1 is an ORF, and what it does is uncertain. Trimming took 7 bases from V and 3 from J, leaving 16 bases between them. This CDR3 region has 15 residues. CDR3 residues: CASIGGRDRYNEQFF. In nucleotides, the CDR3 is TGCGCCAGCATAGGGGGGAGGGACCGCTACAATGAGCAGTTCTTC.

V is TRBV19 and J is TRBJ1-1; D perhaps matches TRBD1 (5 bases). CDR1 LNHDA and CDR2 SQIVND come from the germline V gene (reference sequence). V lost 1 base and J 4 bases, leaving 19 bases between the germline ends. The CDR3 loop spans 17 amino acids. The CDR3 sequence: CASSIGSRGQGGTEAFF. In DNA, the CDR3 is TGTGCCAGTAGTATAGGGTCGAGAGGGCAGGGAGGCACTGAAGCTTTCTTT.

The chain is built from TRBV11-1 and TRBJ2-5; TRBD2 aligns across 7 bases. The CDR3 has 15 residues. The V segment lost 8 bases and the J segment 1 base; nucleotides outside the gene matches: 10. CDR1 is SGHAT and CDR2 is FQDESV in the germline V gene (reference sequence). The CDR3 DNA reads TGTGCCAGCGGGTTGGGGACTAATTTCCAAGAGACCCAGTACTTC. This sequence encodes CASGLGTNFQETQYF.

The chain couples TRBV2 to TRBJ2-7, with TRBD1 identical over 9 bases. The germline gives CDR1 SNHLY, CDR2 FYNNEI. The J segment lost 2 bases and the V segment lost 3 bases, leaving 8 bases of the junction unmatched. CDR3 size: 16 residues. CDR3 sequence reads: CASSETGGYLPYEQYF. The CDR3 nucleotides are TGTGCCAGCAGTGAGACAGGGGGATATCTTCCCTACGAGCAGTACTTC.

The chain combines TRBV11-2 with TRBJ2-1; D perhaps matches TRBD2 (6 bases). The CDR3 is made up of 14 amino acids. V was cut by 4 bases and J by 3 bases, with 10 bases left in between. Looked up from germline, CDR1 is SGHAT and CDR2 is FQNNGV. The CDR3 DNA sequence: TGTGCCAGCAGCTCGGGACTGGTCTACAATGAGCAGTTCTTC. This sequence encodes CASSSGLVYNEQFF.

CDR3 region: CASSSRGYNEKLFF. In nucleotides, the CDR3 is TGTGCCAGCAGTTCAAGAGGTTATAATGAAAAACTGTTTTTT. The chain employs TRBV6-5 and TRBJ1-4; no clear D gene. The CDR3 loop spans 14 amino acids. Looked up from germline, CDR1 is MNHEY and CDR2 is SVGAGI. The V and J ends lost 4 bases and 4 bases respectively, with 10 bases between them.

This clone turned up a few times. The chain combines TRBV9 with TRBJ2-7; no firm D call. Between the trimmed V and J ends, which lost 0 bases and 0 bases, there was a span of 10 bases. CDR1 is SGDLS, CDR2 YYNGEE, per germline. The CDR3 contains 15 residues. The CDR3 spells CASSVGAVPSYEQYF. In nucleotides, the CDR3 is TGTGCCAGCAGCGTAGGGGCAGTGCCCTCCTACGAGCAGTACTTC.

For the CDR3, the DNA is TGTGCCAGCAGCTCAGGGACAGGGAACACTGAAGCTTTCTTT. Translation gives CASSSGTGNTEAFF. This chain connects TRBV7-9 to TRBJ1-1, with TRBD1 matching over 8 bases. Germline values: CDR1 SEHNR, CDR2 FQNEAQ (reference sequence). Unmatched junction bases numbered 2, after V lost 4 bases and J lost 1 base. The CDR3 has 14 residues.

The count of this clone is one. V is TRBV9 and J is TRBJ2-3; D is ambiguous. Trimming removed 0 bases at V and 1 base at J, with 15 bases between. The CDR3 is made up of 17 amino acids. Germline values: CDR1 SGDLS, CDR2 YYNGEE. CDR3 in DNA: TGTGCCAGCAGCGTAGACGTTGTCTCACGGGGCACAGATACGCAGTATTTT. This encodes CASSVDVVSRGTDTQYF.

The V and J genes are TRBV4-3 and TRBJ1-1; no clear D. The CDR3 runs to 13 residues. V was clipped by 4 bases and J by 1 base, with 7 bases between them. Germline CDR1 is LGHNA and CDR2 is YSLEER. As DNA, the CDR3 is TGCGCCAGCAGCCGCGGAAGGAACACTGAAGCTTTCTTT. Encoded protein: CASSRGRNTEAFF.

The gene calls are TRBV4-1 and TRBJ1-3, with TRBD1 matching 8 bases. Germline lookup yields CDR1 MGHRA and CDR2 YSYEKL. This CDR3 has 15 amino acids. Trimming at V came to 3 bases and at J to 4 bases, leaving 5 bases not matched to a gene. The CDR3 DNA follows: TGCGCCAGCAGCCAGGCACAGGGGGTAGGAAACACCATATATTTT. Translating gives CASSQAQGVGNTIYF.

The V gene is TRBV7-9, the J gene TRBJ2-2, with TRBD1 matching 8 bases. The germline gives CDR1 SEHNR, CDR2 FQNEAQ (reference sequence). J was trimmed by 2 bases and V by 10 bases; bases with no gene match: 6. The CDR3 is 14 amino acids. The CDR3 sequence: CATGQGINTGELFF. In DNA, the CDR3 is TGTGCCACCGGACAGGGTATAAACACCGGGGAGCTGTTTTTT.

This clone occurred a few times. The chain combines TRBV18 with TRBJ2-1; 12 nucleotides align to TRBD2. The germline gives CDR1 KGHSH, CDR2 LQKENI. After removal of 6 bases from V and 8 bases from J, the junction contained 11 bases not matched to a gene. The CDR3 runs to 16 residues. CDR3 DNA sequence: TGTGCCAGCTCTCCCCCCCTAGCGGGGGGGCAGGATGAGCAGTTCTTC. Translation: CASSPPLAGGQDEQFF. The full variable domain, its missing parts supplied by reference TRBV18 and TRBJ2-1, is NAGVMQNPRHLVRRRGQEARLRCSPMKGHSHVYWYRQLPEEGLKFMVYLQKENIIDESGMPKERFSAEFPKEGPSILRIQQVVRGDSAAYFCASSPPLAGGQDEQFFGPGTRLTVL.

The V and J genes are TRBV4-1 and TRBJ2-1, with D maybe TRBD2 (5 bases). CDR1 MGHRA and CDR2 YSYEKL come from the germline V gene. V shed 1 base and J shed 4 bases, with 8 bases lying between them. The CDR3 sequence is 14 residues long. The CDR3 loop is CASSQVGIYNEQFF. CDR3 DNA sequence: TGCGCCAGCAGCCAAGTCGGGATATACAATGAGCAGTTCTTC.

This clone was detected once. The chain recombines TRBV10-2 with TRBJ1-2; perhaps TRBD1 as D (5 bases). The V and J ends lost 6 bases and 4 bases respectively, with 18 bases between them. Per the germline V gene, CDR1 is WSHSY and CDR2 is SAAADI. The CDR3 contains 15 residues. This CDR3 reads CASSVAGGTGYGYTF. DNA for the CDR3: TGCGCCAGCAGCGTGGCGGGGGGGACGGGCTATGGCTACACCTTC.

This clone was seen just once. The chain combines TRBV7-2 with TRBJ2-1, with 9 bases fitting TRBD2. The ends lost 1 base at V and 4 bases at J; junction bases unmatched: 5. From germline, CDR1 is SGHTA and CDR2 FQGNSA. This CDR3 comprises 16 residues. DNA for the CDR3: TGTGCCAGCAGCTTAGAAGCTAGCGGGGAGTACAATGAGCAGTTCTTC. Translating gives CASSLEASGEYNEQFF.

The sample holds a few counts of this clone. DNA of the CDR3: TGTGCCAGCAGCGGGAGAAGTCATTCGGAGACGTCAGATACGCAGTATTTT. The encoded protein is CASSGRSHSETSDTQYF. This chain connects TRBV5-6 to TRBJ2-3, with D tentatively TRBD2 (5 bases). There are 17 residues in the CDR3. Per the germline V gene, CDR1 is SGHDT and CDR2 is YYEEEE. The V and J ends lost 4 bases and 4 bases respectively, with 22 bases between them. The variable domain in full, with the rest retrieved from reference TRBV5-6 and TRBJ2-3, is DAGVTQSPTHLIKTRGQQVTLRCSPKSGHDTVSWYQQALGQGPQFIFQYYEEEERQRGNFPDRFSGHQFPNYSSELNVNALLLGDSALYLCASSGRSHSETSDTQYFGPGTRLTVL.

V gene TRBV4-2 combines with J gene TRBJ1-1; no firm D call. CDR1 and CDR2 (germline): LGHNA, YNFKEQ. V was cut by 1 base and J by 0 bases, with 9 bases left in between. The CDR3 totals 15 residues. The CDR3 DNA reads TGTGCCAGCAGCCAAGGTCAGTTCGTGAACACTGAAGCTTTCTTT. Residues: CASSQGQFVNTEAFF.

CDR3 sequence: CASTYRGRGETQYF. As DNA, the CDR3 is TGTGCCAGCACTTACAGGGGCCGGGGGGAGACCCAGTACTTC. The chain carries TRBV7-2 and TRBJ2-5, with a tentative D call TRBD1 (7 bases). The CDR3 is made up of 14 amino acids. Between the trimmed V and J ends, which lost 7 bases and 5 bases, there was a span of 17 bases. Per germline, CDR1 SGHTA and CDR2 FQGNSA.

The chain combines TRBV5-1 with TRBJ1-6, with TRBD1 identical over 11 bases. Germline trimming cut 2 bases from V and 7 bases from J; bases unmatched to any gene: 2. The CDR3 is 15 residues long. Germline-derived CDR1 and CDR2 are SGHRS and YFSETQ. The CDR3, as DNA: TGCGCCAGCAGCTTCCGGGACAGGGGGAATTCACCCCTCCACTTT. Protein: CASSFRDRGNSPLHF. The full variable domain, its missing parts supplied by reference TRBV5-1 and TRBJ1-6, is KAGVTQTPRYLIKTRGQQVTLSCSPISGHRSVSWYQQTPGQGLQFLFEYFSETQRNKGNFPGRFSGRQFSNSRSEMNVSTLELGDSALYLCASSFRDRGNSPLHFGNGTRLTVT.

The chain joins TRBV6-1 to TRBJ2-3; D is possibly TRBD1 (6 bases). Germline V gene lookup returns CDR1 MNHNS and CDR2 SASEGT. The ends were cut back, 3 bases at V and 1 base at J, with 17 bases in the middle. The CDR3 length is 17 residues. In DNA, the CDR3 is TGTGCCAGCAGTGAGGCGGACAGTTTACTCGGCACAGATACGCAGTATTTT. Translation: CASSEADSLLGTDTQYF.

The genes are TRBV9 and TRBJ2-3; D is possibly TRBD2 (7 bases). The CDR3 spans 15 residues. V lost 0 bases and J 2 bases, leaving 10 bases between the germline ends. Germline V gene data show CDR1 as SGDLS and CDR2 as YYNGEE. The CDR3 region has the DNA TGTGCCAGCAGCGTAGAGGGGGGGGTCACAGATACGCAGTATTTT. It translates to CASSVEGGVTDTQYF.

This chain uses TRBV19 with TRBJ1-5, with TRBD1 as a possible D gene (5 bases). Germline values: CDR1 LNHDA, CDR2 SQIVND (reference sequence). The germline V and J ends were trimmed by 6 bases and 5 bases, with 17 bases remaining between them. This CDR3 is built from 15 residues. CDR3 coding DNA: TGTGCCAGTAGCTGGACGGACATTCCCTATCAGCCCCAGCATTTT. This codes for CASSWTDIPYQPQHF. Together with reference TRBV19 and TRBJ1-5, the CDR3 gives the full variable domain: DGGITQSPKYLFRKEGQNVTLSCEQNLNHDAMYWYRQDPGQGLRLIYYSQIVNDFQKGDIAEGYSVSREKKESFPLTVTSAQKNPTAFYLCASSWTDIPYQPQHFGDGTRLSIL.

V is TRBV10-3 and J is TRBJ2-7, with TRBD1 matching 8 bases. The CDR3 spans 15 residues. Trimming at V came to 6 bases and at J to 1 base, leaving 8 bases not matched to a gene. Germline-derived CDR1 and CDR2 are ENHRY and SYGVKD. The CDR3 DNA follows: TGTGCCATCAGCAAGGACAGGGCGACATCCTACGAGCAGTACTTC. Translated, it gives CAISKDRATSYEQYF.

This chain joins TRBV6-1 and TRBJ2-5, with 10 positions matching TRBD1. With the DNA end fitting TRBJ2-7 better, the J assignment may be wrong. This CDR3 has 15 residues. Germline V gene lookup returns CDR1 MNHNS and CDR2 SASEGT. CDR3 sequence (DNA): TGTGCCAGCAGTGACACCGGGACAGGGGTCTACGAGCAGTACTTC. This sequence encodes CASSDTGTGVYEQYF.

The V gene is TRBV27, the J gene TRBJ1-1; possible D gene TRBD1, 5 bases. Germline V lookup: CDR1 MNHEY, CDR2 SMNVEV (reference sequence). The V and J ends lost 3 bases and 1 base respectively, with 9 bases between them. The CDR3 has 14 residues. The CDR3 DNA reads TGTGCCAGCAGTTTGCAGGGTACGAACACTGAAGCTTTCTTT. This translates into CASSLQGTNTEAFF.

This chain uses TRBV7-5 with TRBJ2-1; the DNA was not compared with TRBD2, the D call given in the table. TRBV7-5 is a documented pseudogene. CDR3 length: 19 amino acids. As DNA, the CDR3 is TGTGCCAGAAGCTTAGTGAGGCGGGGGCACCGATTTATCAACAATGAGCAGTTCTTC. It specifies CARSLVRRGHRFINNEQFF.